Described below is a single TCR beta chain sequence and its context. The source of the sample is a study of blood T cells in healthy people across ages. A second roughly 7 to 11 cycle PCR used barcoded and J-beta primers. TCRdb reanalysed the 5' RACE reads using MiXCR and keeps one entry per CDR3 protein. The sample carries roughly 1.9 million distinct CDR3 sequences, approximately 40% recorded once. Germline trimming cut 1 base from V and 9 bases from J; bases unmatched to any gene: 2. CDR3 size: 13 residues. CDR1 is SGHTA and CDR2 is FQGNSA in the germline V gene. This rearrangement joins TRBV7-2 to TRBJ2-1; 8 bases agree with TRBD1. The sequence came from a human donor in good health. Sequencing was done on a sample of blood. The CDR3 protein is CASSLEQGVEQFF. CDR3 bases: TGTGCCAGCAGCTTAGAACAGGGGGTTGAGCAGTTCTTC.